This T cell receptor beta chain derives from a study of blood T cell repertoires in COVID-19. Whole-study context: PBMCs, B-cell-depleted T cells, or T cells were the source of the cDNA or gDNA that made up the material.

The repertoire was sequenced with immunoSEQ multiplex PCR; TCRdb's copy has only in-frame clones and lacks some. This sample carries a few hundred thousand clones, around 87% of them seen once, and the ten largest clones take 4%. Sequenced input: peripheral blood. The sequence was obtained from a woman aged 50 to 65 with active or convalescent COVID-19.

The CDR3 sequence is CATRGLDRAGEKLFF. The CDR3 DNA is TGTGCCACTCGGGGGCTGGACAGGGCAGGCGAAAAACTGTTTTTT. V is TRBV10-3 and J is TRBJ1-4; TRBD1 matches 8 bases. Germline CDR1 reads ENHRY; CDR2 reads SYGVKD. The CDR3 has 15 residues. The V and J ends lost 10 bases and 8 bases, in that order; junction bases with no gene match: 15.